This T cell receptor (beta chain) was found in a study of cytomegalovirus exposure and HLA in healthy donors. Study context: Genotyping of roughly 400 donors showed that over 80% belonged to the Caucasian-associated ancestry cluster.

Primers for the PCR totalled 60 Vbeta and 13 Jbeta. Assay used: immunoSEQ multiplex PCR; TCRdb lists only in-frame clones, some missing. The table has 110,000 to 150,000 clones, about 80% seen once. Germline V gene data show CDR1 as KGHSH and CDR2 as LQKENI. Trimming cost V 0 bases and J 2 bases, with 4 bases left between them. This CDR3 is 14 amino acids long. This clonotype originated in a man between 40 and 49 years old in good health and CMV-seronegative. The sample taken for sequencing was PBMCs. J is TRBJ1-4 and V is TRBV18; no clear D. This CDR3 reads CASSPPVTNEKLFF. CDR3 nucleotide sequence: TGTGCCAGCTCACCACCCGTCACTAATGAAAAACTGTTTTTT.